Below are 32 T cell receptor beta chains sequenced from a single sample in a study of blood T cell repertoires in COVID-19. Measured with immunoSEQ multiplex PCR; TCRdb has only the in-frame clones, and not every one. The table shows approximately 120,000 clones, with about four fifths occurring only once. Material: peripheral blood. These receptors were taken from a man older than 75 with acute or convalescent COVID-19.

The CDR3 reads CASSGTGGVTDTQYF. CDR3 DNA: TGCGCCAGCAGTGGGACGGGGGGGGTAACAGATACGCAGTATTTT. J is TRBJ2-3 and V is TRBV10-2, with 8 bases lining up with TRBD2. Germline V gives CDR1 WSHSY, CDR2 SAAADI. J gave up 3 bases and V 4 bases, and 6 bases lay outside the gene matches. The CDR3 has 15 residues.

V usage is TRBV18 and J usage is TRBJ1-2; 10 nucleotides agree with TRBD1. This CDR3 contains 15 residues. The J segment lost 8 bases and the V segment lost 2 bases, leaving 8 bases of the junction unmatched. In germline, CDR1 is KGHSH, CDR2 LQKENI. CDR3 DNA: TGTGCCAGCTCACCATCCCCCGGGACAGGGGTCGGCTACACCTTC. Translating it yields CASSPSPGTGVGYTF.

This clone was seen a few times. CDR3 DNA: TGTGCCAGCAGGAGTTTCAATGAAAAACTGTTTTTT. Translating it yields CASRSFNEKLFF. J is TRBJ1-4 and V is TRBV2, with unresolved D. The length of the CDR3 is 12 residues. Trimming removed 6 bases at V and 5 bases at J, with 7 bases between. Germline CDR1 is SNHLY and CDR2 is FYNNEI. The full variable domain, rest sourced from reference TRBV2 and TRBJ1-4, is EPEVTQTPSHQVTQMGQEVILRCVPISNHLYFYWYRQILGQKVEFLVSFYNNEISEKSEIFDDQFSVERPDGSNFTLKIRSTKLEDSAMYFCASRSFNEKLFFGSGTQLSVL.

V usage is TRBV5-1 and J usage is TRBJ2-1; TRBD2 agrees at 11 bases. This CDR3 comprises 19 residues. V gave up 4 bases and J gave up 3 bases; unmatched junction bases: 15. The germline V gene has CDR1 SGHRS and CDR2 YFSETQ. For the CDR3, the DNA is TGCGCCAGCAGCATTCTCGGGACTAGCGGAGCAGGAGGCTACAATGAGCAGTTCTTC. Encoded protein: CASSILGTSGAGGYNEQFF.

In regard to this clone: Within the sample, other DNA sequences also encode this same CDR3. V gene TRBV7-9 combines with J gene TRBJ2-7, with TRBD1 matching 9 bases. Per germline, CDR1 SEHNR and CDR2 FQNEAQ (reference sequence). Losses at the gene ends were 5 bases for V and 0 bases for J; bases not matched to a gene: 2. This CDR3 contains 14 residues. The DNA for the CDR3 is TGTGCCAGCAGCGTGACAGGGGGCTCCTACGAGCAGTACTTC. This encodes CASSVTGGSYEQYF.

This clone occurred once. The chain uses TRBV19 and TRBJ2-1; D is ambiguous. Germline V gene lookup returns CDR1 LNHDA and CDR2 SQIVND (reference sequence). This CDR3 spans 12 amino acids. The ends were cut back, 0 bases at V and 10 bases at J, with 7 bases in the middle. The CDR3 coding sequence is TGTGCCAGTAGTATAGACACTGCCGAGCAGTTCTTC. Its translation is CASSIDTAEQFF.

The CDR3 sequence is CASSTLGREKLFF. CDR3 nucleotide sequence: TGTGCCAGTAGTACCTTGGGCCGTGAAAAACTGTTTTTT. V usage is TRBV19 and J usage is TRBJ1-4; no firm D call. The V gene lost 4 bases and the J gene lost 7 bases, with 10 bases spanning the gap. Germline V gene sequence: CDR1 LNHDA, CDR2 SQIVND (reference sequence). The length of the CDR3 is 13 residues.

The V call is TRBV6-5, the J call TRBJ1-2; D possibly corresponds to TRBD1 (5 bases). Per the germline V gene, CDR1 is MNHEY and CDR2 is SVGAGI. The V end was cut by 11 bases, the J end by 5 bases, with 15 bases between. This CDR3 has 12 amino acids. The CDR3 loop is CAAGRGPYGYTF. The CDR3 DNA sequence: TGTGCCGCCGGGAGGGGACCTTATGGCTACACCTTC.

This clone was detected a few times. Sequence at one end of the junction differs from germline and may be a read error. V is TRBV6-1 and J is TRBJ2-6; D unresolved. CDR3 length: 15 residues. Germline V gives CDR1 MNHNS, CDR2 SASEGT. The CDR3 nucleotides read TGTGCCAGCAGGGAAGACTTCTCTGGGGCCAACGTCCTGACTTTC. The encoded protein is CASREDFSGANVLTF.

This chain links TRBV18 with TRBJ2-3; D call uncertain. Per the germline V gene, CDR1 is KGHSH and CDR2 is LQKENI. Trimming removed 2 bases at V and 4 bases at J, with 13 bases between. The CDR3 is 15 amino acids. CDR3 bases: TGTGCCAGCTCACCAACCGCACTTGGTTCAGATACGCAGTATTTT. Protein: CASSPTALGSDTQYF.

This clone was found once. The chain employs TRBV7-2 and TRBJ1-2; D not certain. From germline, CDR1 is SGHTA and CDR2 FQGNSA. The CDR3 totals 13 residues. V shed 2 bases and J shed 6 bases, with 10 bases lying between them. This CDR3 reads CASSLMSHDGYTF. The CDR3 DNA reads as TGTGCCAGCAGCTTAATGAGCCACGATGGCTACACCTTC.

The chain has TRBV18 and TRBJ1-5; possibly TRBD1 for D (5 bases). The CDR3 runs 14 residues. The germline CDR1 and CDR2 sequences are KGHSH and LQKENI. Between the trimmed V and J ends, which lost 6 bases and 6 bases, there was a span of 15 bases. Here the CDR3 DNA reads TGTGCCAGCTCTCGGGGGGGGGATAGTCAGCCCCAGCATTTT. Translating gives CASSRGGDSQPQHF.

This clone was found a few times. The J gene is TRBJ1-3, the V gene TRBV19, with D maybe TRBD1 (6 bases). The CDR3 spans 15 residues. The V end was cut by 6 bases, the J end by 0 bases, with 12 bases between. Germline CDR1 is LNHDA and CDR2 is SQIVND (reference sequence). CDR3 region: CASRRQAFSGNTIYF. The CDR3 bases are TGTGCCAGTAGGAGACAGGCGTTCTCTGGAAACACCATATATTTT.

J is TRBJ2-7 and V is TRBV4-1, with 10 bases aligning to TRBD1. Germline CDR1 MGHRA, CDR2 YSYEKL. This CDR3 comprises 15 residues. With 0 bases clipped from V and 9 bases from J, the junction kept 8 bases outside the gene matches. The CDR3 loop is CASSQDSDRGRVQYF. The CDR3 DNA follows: TGCGCCAGCAGCCAAGATAGCGACAGGGGGCGCGTGCAGTACTTC.

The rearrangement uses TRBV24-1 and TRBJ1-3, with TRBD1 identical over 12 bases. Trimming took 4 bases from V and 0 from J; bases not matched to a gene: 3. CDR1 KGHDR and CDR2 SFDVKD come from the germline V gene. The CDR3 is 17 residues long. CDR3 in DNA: TGTGCCACCAGTGACGGGACAGGGGGCCTCTCTGGAAACACCATATATTTT. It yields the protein CATSDGTGGLSGNTIYF.

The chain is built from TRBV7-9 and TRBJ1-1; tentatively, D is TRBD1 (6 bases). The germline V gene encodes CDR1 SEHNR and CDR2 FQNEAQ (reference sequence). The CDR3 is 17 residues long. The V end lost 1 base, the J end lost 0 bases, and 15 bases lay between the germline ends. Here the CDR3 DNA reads TGTGCCAGCAGCTTAGTACGGGGGGCCTTCATGAACACTGAAGCTTTCTTT. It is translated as CASSLVRGAFMNTEAFF.

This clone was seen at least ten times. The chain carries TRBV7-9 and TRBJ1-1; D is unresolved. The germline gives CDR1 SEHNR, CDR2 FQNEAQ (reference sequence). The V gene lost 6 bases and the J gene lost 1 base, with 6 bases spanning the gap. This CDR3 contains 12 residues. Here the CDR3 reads CASRATNTEAFF. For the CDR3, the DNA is TGTGCCAGCAGAGCAACGAACACTGAAGCTTTCTTT.

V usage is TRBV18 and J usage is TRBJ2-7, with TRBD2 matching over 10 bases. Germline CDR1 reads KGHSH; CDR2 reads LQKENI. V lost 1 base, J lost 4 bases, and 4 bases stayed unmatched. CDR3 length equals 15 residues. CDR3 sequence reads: CASSPQAGGPYEQYF. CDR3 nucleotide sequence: TGTGCCAGCTCACCACAAGCGGGGGGGCCTTACGAGCAGTACTTC.

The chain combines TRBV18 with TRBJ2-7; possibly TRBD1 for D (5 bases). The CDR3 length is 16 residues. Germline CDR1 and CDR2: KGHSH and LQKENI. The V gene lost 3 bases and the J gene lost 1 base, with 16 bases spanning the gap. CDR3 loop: CASSPARTLISYEQYF. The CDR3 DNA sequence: TGTGCCAGCTCACCGGCCCGGACACTAATATCCTACGAGCAGTACTTC. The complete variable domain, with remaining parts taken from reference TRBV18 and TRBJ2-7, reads NAGVMQNPRHLVRRRGQEARLRCSPMKGHSHVYWYRQLPEEGLKFMVYLQKENIIDESGMPKERFSAEFPKEGPSILRIQQVVRGDSAAYFCASSPARTLISYEQYFGPGTRLTVT.

CDR3 in amino acids: CASSIVGRGDTEAFF. CDR3 DNA sequence: TGTGCCAGTAGTATAGTGGGCAGGGGCGACACTGAAGCTTTCTTT. This chain joins TRBV19 and TRBJ1-1; D may be TRBD1 (6 bases). With 1 base removed from V and 3 bases from J, the gap between germline ends came to 12 bases. The CDR3 extends over 15 amino acids. Germline V gives CDR1 LNHDA, CDR2 SQIVND (reference sequence).

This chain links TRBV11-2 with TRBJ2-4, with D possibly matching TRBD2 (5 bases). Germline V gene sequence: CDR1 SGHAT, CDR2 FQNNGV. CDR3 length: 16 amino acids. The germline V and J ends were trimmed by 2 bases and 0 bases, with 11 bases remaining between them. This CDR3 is CASSLTIALAKNIQYF. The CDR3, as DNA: TGTGCCAGCAGCTTAACGATAGCGCTAGCCAAAAACATTCAGTACTTC.

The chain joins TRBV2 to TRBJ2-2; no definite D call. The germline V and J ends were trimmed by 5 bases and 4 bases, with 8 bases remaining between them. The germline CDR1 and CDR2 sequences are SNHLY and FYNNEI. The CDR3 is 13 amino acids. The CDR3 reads CASSPTVTGELFF. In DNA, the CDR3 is TGTGCCAGCAGTCCTACAGTCACCGGGGAGCTGTTTTTT.

CDR3 bases: TGTGCCAGCAGTTTACCTGGACAGGACGGCAATCAGCCCCAGCATTTT. Translating gives CASSLPGQDGNQPQHF. The J gene is TRBJ1-5, the V gene TRBV28; 7 bases are a match to TRBD1. Germline V gene sequence: CDR1 MDHEN, CDR2 SYDVKM. The CDR3 is 16 residues long. V lost 2 bases, J lost 2 bases, and 6 bases stayed unmatched. Full variable domain (outside the CDR3, taken from reference TRBV28 and TRBJ1-5): DVKVTQSSRYLVKRTGEKVFLECVQDMDHENMFWYRQDPGLGLRLIYFSYDVKMKEKGDIPEGYSVSREKKERFSLILESASTNQTSMYLCASSLPGQDGNQPQHFGDGTRLSIL.

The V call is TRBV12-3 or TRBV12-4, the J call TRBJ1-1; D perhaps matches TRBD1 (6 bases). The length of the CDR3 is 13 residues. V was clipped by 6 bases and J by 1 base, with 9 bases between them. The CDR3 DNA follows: TGTGCCAGCAGCCCACAGGGGAACACTGAAGCTTTCTTT. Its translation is CASSPQGNTEAFF.

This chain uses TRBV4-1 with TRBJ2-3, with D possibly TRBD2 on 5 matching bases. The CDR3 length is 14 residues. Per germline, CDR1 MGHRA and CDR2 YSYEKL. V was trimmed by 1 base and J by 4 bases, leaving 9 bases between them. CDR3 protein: CASSQVASADTQYF. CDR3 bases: TGCGCCAGCAGCCAAGTAGCGTCCGCAGATACGCAGTATTTT.

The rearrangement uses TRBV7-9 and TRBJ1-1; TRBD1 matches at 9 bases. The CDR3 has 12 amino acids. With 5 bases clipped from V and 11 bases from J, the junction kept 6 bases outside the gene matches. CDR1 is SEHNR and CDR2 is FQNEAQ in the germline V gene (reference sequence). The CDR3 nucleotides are TGTGCCAGCAGCCAACAGGGGGCTAGGGCTTTCTTT. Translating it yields CASSQQGARAFF.

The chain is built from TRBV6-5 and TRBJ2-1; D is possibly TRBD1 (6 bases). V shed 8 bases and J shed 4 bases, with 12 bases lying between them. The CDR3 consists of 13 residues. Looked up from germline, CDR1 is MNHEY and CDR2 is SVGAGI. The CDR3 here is CASQQGYYNEQFF. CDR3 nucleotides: TGTGCCAGCCAACAGGGCTATTACAATGAGCAGTTCTTC.

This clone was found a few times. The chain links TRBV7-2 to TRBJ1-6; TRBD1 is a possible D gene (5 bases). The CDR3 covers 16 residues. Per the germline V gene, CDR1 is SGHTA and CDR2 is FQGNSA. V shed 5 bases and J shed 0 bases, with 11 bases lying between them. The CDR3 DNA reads TGTGCCAGCAGCCCCGGGGGGAGCTCCTATAATTCACCCCTCCACTTT. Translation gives CASSPGGSSYNSPLHF.

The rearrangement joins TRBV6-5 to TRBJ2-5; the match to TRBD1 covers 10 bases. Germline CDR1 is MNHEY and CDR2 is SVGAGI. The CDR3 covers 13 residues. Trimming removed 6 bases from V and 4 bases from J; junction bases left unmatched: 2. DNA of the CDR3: TGTGCCAGCAGGGGACAGGGGAGAGAGACCCAGTACTTC. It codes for CASRGQGRETQYF.

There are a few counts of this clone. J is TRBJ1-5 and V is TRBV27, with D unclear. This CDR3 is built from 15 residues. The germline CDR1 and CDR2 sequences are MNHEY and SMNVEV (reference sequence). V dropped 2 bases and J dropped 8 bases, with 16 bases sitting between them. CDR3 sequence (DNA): TGTGCCAGCAGTTTAAGTCCTCCCCCGGTAAAGCCCCAGCATTTT. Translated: CASSLSPPPVKPQHF.

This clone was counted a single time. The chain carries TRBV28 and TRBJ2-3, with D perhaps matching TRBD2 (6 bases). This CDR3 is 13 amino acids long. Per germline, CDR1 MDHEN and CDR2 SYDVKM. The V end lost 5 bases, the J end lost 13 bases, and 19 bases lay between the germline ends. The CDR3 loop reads CASSSTGWRGEYF. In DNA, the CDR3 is TGTGCCAGCAGTAGTACCGGTTGGCGGGGCGAGTATTTT. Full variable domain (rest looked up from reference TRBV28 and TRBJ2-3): DVKVTQSSRYLVKRTGEKVFLECVQDMDHENMFWYRQDPGLGLRLIYFSYDVKMKEKGDIPEGYSVSREKKERFSLILESASTNQTSMYLCASSSTGWRGEYFGPGTRLTVL.

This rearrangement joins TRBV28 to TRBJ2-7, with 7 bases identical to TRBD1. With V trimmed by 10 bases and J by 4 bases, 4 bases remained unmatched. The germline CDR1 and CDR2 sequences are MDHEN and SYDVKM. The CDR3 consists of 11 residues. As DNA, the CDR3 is TGTGCCACCACAGGGGTATACGAGCAGTACTTC. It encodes CATTGVYEQYF.